A single sample is the source of the 4 T cell receptor beta chains below, sequenced in a study of control samples from healthy donors and cancer patients. Assay used: immunoSEQ multiplex PCR; TCRdb lists only in-frame clones, some missing. The sample lists 130,000 to 150,000 clones, approximately 86% occurring once. Sequences were obtained from blood. These receptor sequences come from a woman between 25 and 40 years old in good health.

This chain links TRBV30 with TRBJ2-1, with 7 bases matching TRBD2. V shed 4 bases, J shed 4 bases, and the junction held 7 bases outside the gene matches. Germline V gives CDR1 GTSNPN, CDR2 SVGIG (reference sequence). CDR3 length equals 14 residues. In nucleotides, the CDR3 is TGTGCCTGGAAGGTGAATAGCGGGTACAATGAGCAGTTCTTC. It translates to CAWKVNSGYNEQFF. Full variable domain (missing parts from reference TRBV30 and TRBJ2-1): SQTIHQWPATLVQPVGSPLSLECTVEGTSNPNLYWYRQAAGRGLQLLFYSVGIGQISSEVPQNLSASRPQDRQFILSSKKLLLSDSGFYLCAWKVNSGYNEQFFGPGTRLTVL.

V and J are TRBV27 and TRBJ2-1; TRBD2 is a possible D gene (5 bases). Per the germline V gene, CDR1 is MNHEY and CDR2 is SMNVEV (reference sequence). This CDR3 region has 13 residues. The V and J ends lost 8 bases and 1 base respectively, with 9 bases between them. The CDR3 here is CASGSGSYNEQFF. The CDR3 DNA sequence: TGTGCCAGCGGGAGTGGGTCCTACAATGAGCAGTTCTTC.

V and J are TRBV24-1 and TRBJ1-3, with no clear D. V lost 2 bases and J 4 bases, leaving 5 bases between the germline ends. The CDR3 consists of 13 residues. Germline V gives CDR1 KGHDR, CDR2 SFDVKD. CDR3 DNA: TGTGCCACCAGTGATTCTCAAGGAAACACCATATATTTT. Its translation is CATSDSQGNTIYF.

As DNA, the CDR3 is TGTGCCAGCAGTCAGGACTTGAACACTGAAGCTTTCTTT. Amino acid sequence: CASSQDLNTEAFF. V usage is TRBV6-5 and J usage is TRBJ1-1; no clear D. The CDR3 length is 13 residues. The V end lost 5 bases, the J end lost 0 bases, and 7 bases lay between the germline ends. In germline, CDR1 is MNHEY, CDR2 SVGAGI.